This TCR beta chain emerged from a study of blood T cell repertoires in COVID-19. About the study: The origin of the acute and convalescent COVID-19 samples was the United States, Italy and Spain.

V lost 6 bases to trimming and J lost 6 bases; unmatched junction nucleotides: 4. The length of the CDR3 is 13 residues. Germline loops: CDR1 SQVTM, CDR2 ANQGSEA. Original methodology: Nucleated cell counts were estimated from reference gene primer amplification. Only in-frame clones appear in the TCRdb table, and some are missing; sequencing was by immunoSEQ multiplex PCR. V and J calls and clone size are given by that table; D and trimming were obtained from the DNA. Among around 63,000 clones listed, 88% were seen once. J is TRBJ2-3 and V is TRBV29-1; 12 bases are a match to TRBD1. The sequence derives from a man aged 45-60 years with active COVID-19. Sequencing input: peripheral blood. CDR3 in amino acids: CSVGTGGGDTQYF. CDR3 coding DNA: TGCAGCGTCGGGACAGGGGGCGGCGATACGCAGTATTTT.